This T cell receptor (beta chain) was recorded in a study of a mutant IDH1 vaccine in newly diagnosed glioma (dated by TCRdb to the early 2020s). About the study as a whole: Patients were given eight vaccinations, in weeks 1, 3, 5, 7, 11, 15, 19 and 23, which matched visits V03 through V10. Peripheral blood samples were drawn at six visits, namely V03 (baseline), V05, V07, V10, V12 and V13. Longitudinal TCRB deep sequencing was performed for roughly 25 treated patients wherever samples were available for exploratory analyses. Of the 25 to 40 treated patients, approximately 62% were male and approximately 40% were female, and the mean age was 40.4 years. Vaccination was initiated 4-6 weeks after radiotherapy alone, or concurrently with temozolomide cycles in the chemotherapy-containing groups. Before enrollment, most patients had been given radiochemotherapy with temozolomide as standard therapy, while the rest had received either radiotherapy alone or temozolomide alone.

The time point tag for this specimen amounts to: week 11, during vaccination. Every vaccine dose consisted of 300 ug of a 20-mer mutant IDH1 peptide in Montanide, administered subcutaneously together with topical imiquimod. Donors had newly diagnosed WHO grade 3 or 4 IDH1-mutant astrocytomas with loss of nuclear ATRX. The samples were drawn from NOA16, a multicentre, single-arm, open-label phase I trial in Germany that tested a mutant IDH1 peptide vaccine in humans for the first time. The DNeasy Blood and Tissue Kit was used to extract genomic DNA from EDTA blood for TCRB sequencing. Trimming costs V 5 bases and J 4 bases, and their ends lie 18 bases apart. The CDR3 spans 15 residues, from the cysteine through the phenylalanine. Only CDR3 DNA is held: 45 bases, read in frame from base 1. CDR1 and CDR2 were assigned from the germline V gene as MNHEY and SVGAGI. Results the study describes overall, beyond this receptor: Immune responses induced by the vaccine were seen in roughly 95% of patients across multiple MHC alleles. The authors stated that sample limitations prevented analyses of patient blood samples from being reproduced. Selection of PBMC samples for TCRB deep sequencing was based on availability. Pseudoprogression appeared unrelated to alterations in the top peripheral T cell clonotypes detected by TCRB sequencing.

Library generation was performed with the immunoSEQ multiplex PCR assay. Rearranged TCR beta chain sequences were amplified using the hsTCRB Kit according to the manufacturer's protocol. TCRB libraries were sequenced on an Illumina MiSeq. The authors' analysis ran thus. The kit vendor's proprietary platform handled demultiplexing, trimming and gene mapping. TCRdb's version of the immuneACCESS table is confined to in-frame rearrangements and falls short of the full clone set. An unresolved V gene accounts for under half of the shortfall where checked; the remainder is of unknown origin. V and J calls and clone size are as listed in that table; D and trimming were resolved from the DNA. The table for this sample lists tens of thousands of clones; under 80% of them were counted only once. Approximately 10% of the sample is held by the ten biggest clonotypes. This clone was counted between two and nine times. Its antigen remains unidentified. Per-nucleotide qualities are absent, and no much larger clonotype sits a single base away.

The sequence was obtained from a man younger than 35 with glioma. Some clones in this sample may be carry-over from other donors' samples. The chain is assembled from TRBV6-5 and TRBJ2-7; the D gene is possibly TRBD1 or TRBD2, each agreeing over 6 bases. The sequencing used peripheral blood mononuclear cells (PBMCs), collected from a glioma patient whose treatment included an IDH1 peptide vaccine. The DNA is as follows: TGTGCCAGCAGTAGCCCAGGAGGGGGTTGGTACGAGCAGTACTTC. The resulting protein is CASSSPGGGWYEQYF.